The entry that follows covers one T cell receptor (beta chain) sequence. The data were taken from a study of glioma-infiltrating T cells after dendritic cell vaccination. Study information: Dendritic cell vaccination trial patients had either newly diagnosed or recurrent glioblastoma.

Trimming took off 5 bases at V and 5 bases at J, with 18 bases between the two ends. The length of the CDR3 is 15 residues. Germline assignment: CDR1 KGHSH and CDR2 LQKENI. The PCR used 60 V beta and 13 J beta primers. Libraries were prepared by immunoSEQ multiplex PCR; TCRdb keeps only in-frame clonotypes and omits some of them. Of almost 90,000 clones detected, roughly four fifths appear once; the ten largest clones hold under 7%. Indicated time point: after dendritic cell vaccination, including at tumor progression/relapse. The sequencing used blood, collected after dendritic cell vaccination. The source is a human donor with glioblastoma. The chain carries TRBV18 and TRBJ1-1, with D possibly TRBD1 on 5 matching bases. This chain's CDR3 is CASSVVQGGVTEAFF. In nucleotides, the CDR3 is TGTGCCAGCTCAGTAGTTCAGGGAGGAGTAACTGAAGCTTTCTTT. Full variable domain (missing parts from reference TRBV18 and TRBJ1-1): NAGVMQNPRHLVRRRGQEARLRCSPMKGHSHVYWYRQLPEEGLKFMVYLQKENIIDESGMPKERFSAEFPKEGPSILRIQQVVRGDSAAYFCASSVVQGGVTEAFFGQGTRLTVV.